The present entry profiles one T cell receptor beta chain with its context. Repertoires were generated with immunoSEQ multiplex PCR, while TCRdb's copy carries only in-frame clones and drops some. Of some 290,000 clones detected, roughly nine tenths appear once; the ten largest clones hold over 9%. The source of the sample is a study of blood T cell repertoires in COVID-19. As for the study in general: Samples of COVID-19 (acute and convalescent) were obtained from the United States, Italy and Spain. The analysed material was cDNA or gDNA that came from T cells, B-cell-depleted T cells, or PBMCs.

This CDR3 has 16 residues. V gave up 6 bases and J gave up 1 base; unmatched junction bases: 8. Germline V gene sequence: CDR1 MNHEY, CDR2 SMNVEV (reference sequence). Two consecutive negative NP/OP PCR tests, clearance, or resolved symptoms defined Cohort 3 recovery. This sequence was found in a woman younger than 45 who had recovered from COVID-19. The sequenced material came from PBMCs or T cells enriched from blood (not recorded which). The J gene is TRBJ2-7, the V gene TRBV27; 11 bases are a match to TRBD1. The CDR3 coding sequence is TGTGCCAGCAGAGCCGGGACAGGGGGTTTTTCCTACGAGCAGTACTTC. Protein product: CASRAGTGGFSYEQYF.